This TCR beta chain originates from a study of blood T cells in healthy people across ages. Using a J-beta primer mix together with a sample-barcoded 5' primer, a second PCR was run for about 7 to 12 cycles. TCRdb recomputed calls from the 5' RACE reads with MiXCR, one row per CDR3 protein. The table has over 1.5 million distinct CDR3 sequences, around half seen once. This CDR3 region has 15 residues. V was trimmed by 6 bases and J by 0 bases, leaving 12 bases between them. The receptor was isolated from a woman in her forties in good health. This chain uses TRBV12-3 or TRBV12-4 with TRBJ2-4; D remains unclear. Sample: blood. The CDR3 here is CASSPIDGAKNIQYF. Written as DNA, the CDR3 is TGTGCCAGCAGCCCGATCGACGGAGCCAAAAACATTCAGTACTTC.